The 7 T cell receptor beta chains below come from one sample, sequenced in a study of shared clonotypes between healthy human individuals. Data came from immunoSEQ multiplex PCR; TCRdb stores just in-frame clones and leaves some out. The sample yields 2 million to 2.5 million clones, 95% seen once. Sequenced material: naive CD4+ T cells sorted from blood. Subset noted: CD45RA+ positively selected. The receptor source for this set is a man aged 18 to 29 in good health.

The J gene is TRBJ1-2, the V gene TRBV6-6; D unresolved. V shed 2 bases and J shed 4 bases, with 11 bases lying between them. CDR3 length: 14 amino acids. The germline gives CDR1 MNHNY, CDR2 SVGAGI (reference sequence). The CDR3 reads CASSYRAAGYGYTF. The CDR3 DNA follows: TGTGCCAGCAGTTACCGGGCCGCCGGCTATGGCTACACCTTC.

The chain carries TRBV29-1 and TRBJ1-3; no firm D call. Germline V gene lookup returns CDR1 SQVTM and CDR2 ANQGSEA. Between the trimmed V and J ends, which lost 6 bases and 0 bases, there was a span of 6 bases. The CDR3 has 12 amino acids. CDR3 region: CSVSTSGNTIYF. CDR3 nucleotides: TGCAGCGTGTCAACCTCTGGAAACACCATATATTTT.

CDR3 residues: CASSPVAEAFEQYF. Here the CDR3 DNA reads TGTGCCAGCAGCCCGGTGGCGGAGGCGTTCGAGCAGTACTTC. The chain links TRBV6-1 to TRBJ2-7, with D perhaps matching TRBD2 (5 bases). CDR3 length: 14 residues. V gave up 6 bases and J gave up 6 bases, with 18 bases separating them. Germline CDR1 and CDR2: MNHNS and SASEGT.

In DNA form, the CDR3 reads TGCGCCAGCAGCACGGACAGGCTATACACTGAAGCTTTCTTT. This encodes CASSTDRLYTEAFF. V and J are TRBV5-1 and TRBJ1-1, with TRBD1 identical over 7 bases. Germline V gene lookup returns CDR1 SGHRS and CDR2 YFSETQ. J was trimmed by 3 bases and V by 4 bases; bases with no gene match: 6. There are 14 residues in the CDR3.

The rearrangement joins TRBV6-5 to TRBJ2-4, with a possible D match to TRBD1 (5 bases). V was trimmed by 10 bases and J by 7 bases, leaving 14 bases between them. The CDR3 spans 12 residues. From germline, CDR1 is MNHEY and CDR2 SVGAGI. This CDR3 reads CATAGYGNIQYF. For the CDR3, the DNA is TGTGCCACAGCAGGGTACGGGAACATTCAGTACTTC.

The V and J genes are TRBV5-4 and TRBJ1-1; D gene uncertain. The CDR3 spans 14 residues. The germline V and J ends were trimmed by 1 base and 1 base, with 8 bases remaining between them. Germline CDR1 and CDR2: SGHNT and YYREEE (reference sequence). CDR3 in DNA: TGTGCCAGCAGCTTGAGTTCCTCGAACACTGAAGCTTTCTTT. Translated, it gives CASSLSSSNTEAFF.

The chain recombines TRBV6-4 with TRBJ1-5; tentatively, D is TRBD1 (6 bases). CDR1 is MRHNA and CDR2 is SNTAGT in the germline V gene. This CDR3 comprises 15 residues. The germline V and J ends were trimmed by 10 bases and 4 bases, with 20 bases remaining between them. The CDR3 spells CATLDRRSSNQPQHF. The CDR3 DNA is TGTGCCACCCTCGACAGGCGAAGTTCAAATCAGCCCCAGCATTTT.